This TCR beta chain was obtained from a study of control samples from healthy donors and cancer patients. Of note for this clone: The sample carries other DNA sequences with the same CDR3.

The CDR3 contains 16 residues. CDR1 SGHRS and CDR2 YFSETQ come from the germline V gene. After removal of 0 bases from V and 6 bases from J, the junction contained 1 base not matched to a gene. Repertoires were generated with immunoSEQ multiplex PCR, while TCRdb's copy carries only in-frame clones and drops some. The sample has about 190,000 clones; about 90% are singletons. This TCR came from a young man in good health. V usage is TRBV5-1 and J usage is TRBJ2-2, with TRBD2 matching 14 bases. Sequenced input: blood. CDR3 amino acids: CASSLGLAGGAGELFF. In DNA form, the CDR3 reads TGCGCCAGCAGCTTGGGACTAGCGGGGGGGGCCGGGGAGCTGTTTTTT.